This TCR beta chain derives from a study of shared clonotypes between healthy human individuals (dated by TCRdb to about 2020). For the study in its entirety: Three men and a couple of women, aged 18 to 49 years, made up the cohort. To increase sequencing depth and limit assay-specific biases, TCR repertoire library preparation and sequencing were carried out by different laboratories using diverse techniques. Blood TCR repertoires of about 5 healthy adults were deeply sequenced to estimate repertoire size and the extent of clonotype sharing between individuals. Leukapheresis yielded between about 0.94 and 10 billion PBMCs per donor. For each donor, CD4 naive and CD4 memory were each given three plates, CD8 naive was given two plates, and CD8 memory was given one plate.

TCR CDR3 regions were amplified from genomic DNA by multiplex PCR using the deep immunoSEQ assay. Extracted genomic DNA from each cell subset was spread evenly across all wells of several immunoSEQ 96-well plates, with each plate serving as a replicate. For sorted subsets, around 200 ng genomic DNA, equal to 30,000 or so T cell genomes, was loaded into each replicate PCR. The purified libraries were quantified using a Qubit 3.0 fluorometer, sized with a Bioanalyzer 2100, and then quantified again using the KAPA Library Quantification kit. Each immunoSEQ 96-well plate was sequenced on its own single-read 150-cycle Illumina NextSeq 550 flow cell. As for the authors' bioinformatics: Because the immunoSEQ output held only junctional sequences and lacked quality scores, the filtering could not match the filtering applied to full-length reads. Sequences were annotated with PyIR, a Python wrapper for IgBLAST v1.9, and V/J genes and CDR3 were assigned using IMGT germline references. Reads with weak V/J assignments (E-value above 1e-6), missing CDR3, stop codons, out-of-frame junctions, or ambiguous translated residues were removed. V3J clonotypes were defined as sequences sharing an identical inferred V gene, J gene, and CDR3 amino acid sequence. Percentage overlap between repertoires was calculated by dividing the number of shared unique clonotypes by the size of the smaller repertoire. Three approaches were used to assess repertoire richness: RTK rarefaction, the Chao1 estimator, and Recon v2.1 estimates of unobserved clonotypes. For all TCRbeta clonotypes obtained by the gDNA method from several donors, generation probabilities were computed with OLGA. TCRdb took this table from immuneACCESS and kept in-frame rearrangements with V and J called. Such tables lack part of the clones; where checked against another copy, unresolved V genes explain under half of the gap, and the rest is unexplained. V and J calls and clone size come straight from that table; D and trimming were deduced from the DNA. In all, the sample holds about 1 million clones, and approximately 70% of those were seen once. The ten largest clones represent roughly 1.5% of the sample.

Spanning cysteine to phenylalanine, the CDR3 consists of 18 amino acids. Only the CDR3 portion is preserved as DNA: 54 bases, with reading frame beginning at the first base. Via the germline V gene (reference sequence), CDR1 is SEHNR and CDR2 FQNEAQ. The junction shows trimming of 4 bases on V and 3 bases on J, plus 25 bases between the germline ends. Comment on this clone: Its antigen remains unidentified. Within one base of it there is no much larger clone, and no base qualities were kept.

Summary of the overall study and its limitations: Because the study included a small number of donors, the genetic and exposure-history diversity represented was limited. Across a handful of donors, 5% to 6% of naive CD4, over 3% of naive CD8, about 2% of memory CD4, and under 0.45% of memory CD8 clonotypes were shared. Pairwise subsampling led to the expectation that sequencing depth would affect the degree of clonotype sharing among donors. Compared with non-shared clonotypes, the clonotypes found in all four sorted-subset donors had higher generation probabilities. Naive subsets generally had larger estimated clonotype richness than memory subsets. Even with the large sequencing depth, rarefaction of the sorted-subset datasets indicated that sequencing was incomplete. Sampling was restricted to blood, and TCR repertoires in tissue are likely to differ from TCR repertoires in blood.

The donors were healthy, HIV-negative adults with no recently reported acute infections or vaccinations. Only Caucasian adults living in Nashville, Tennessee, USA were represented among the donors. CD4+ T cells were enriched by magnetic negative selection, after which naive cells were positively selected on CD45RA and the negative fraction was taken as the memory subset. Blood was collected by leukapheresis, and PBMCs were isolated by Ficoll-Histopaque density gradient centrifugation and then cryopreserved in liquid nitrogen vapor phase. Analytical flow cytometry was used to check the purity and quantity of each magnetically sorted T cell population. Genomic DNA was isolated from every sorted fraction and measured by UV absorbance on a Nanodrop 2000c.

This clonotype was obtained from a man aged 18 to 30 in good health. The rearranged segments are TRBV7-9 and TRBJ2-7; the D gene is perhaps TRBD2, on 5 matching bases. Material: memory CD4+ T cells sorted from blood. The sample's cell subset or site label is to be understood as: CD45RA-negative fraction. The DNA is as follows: TGTGCCAGCAGCTCAGAGGATTTCGGTGGGAGCCACAACTACGAGCAGTACTTC. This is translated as CASSSEDFGGSHNYEQYF.